This T cell receptor (beta chain) derives from a study of cytomegalovirus exposure and HLA in healthy donors. Study observations and caveats: The sole available immune exposure information was CMV serostatus. TCR beta V- and J-gene trimming was later associated with a missense DCLRE1C variant.

This CDR3 is built from 15 residues. CDR1 and CDR2 from the germline V gene are SEHNR and FQNEAQ (reference sequence). V shed 7 bases, J shed 0 bases, and the junction held 7 bases outside the gene matches. PCR used 60 Vbeta primers and 13 Jbeta primers. This table comes from immunoSEQ multiplex PCR, and its TCRdb copy is limited to in-frame clones, with some not included. The specimen's table records 200,000 to 250,000 clones. In the case of this clone: Antigen unknown.

The chain carries TRBV7-9 and TRBJ2-3; 7 bases align to TRBD2. The source of this sequence is a girl aged 2 to 9 in good health and CMV-seropositive. Sample: PBMCs. This CDR3 is CASTSSSGSTDTQYF. CDR3 in DNA: TGTGCCAGCACCTCATCTAGCGGAAGCACAGATACGCAGTATTTT.